This T cell receptor (beta chain) was documented in a study of monozygotic twins with inflammatory bowel disease. Incorporation of UMIs carrying a 6-nucleotide sample barcode was performed by template switching. TCRdb re-called the 5' RACE reads and gives one entry per CDR3 protein, without DNA. The sample shows 300,000 to 400,000 distinct CDR3 sequences, and around 2% sits with its ten largest clones. Germline assignment: CDR1 LNHDA and CDR2 SQIVND (reference sequence). The CDR3 runs to 13 residues. Sequenced material: blood. This chain joins TRBV19 and TRBJ1-5. The source is a human donor with ulcerative colitis or Crohn's disease, or a healthy co-twin of an affected twin (not recorded which). CDR3 sequence: CASSTGWSQPQHF. The full variable domain, with the rest looked up from reference TRBV19 and TRBJ1-5, is DGGITQSPKYLFRKEGQNVTLSCEQNLNHDAMYWYRQDPGQGLRLIYYSQIVNDFQKGDIAEGYSVSREKKESFPLTVTSAQKNPTAFYLCASSTGWSQPQHFGDGTRLSIL.